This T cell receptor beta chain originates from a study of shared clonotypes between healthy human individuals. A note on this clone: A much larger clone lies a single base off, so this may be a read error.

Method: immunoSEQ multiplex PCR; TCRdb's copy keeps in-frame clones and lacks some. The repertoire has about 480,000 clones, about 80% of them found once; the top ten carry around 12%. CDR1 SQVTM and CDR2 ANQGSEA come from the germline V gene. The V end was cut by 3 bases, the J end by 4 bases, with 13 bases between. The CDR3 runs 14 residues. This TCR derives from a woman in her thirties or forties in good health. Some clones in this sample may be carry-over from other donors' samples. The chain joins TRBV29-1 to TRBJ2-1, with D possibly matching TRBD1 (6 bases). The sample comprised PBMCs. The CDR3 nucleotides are TGCAGCGTTGACCTGTTGGACAGATACAATGAGCAGTTCTTC. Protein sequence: CSVDLLDRYNEQFF.